The next 11 T cell receptor beta chains were all read from a single sample in a study of preoperative IRX-2 immunotherapy in early breast cancer. Generated by immunoSEQ multiplex PCR, the TCRdb table keeps only in-frame clones and is missing some. The table lists about 38,000 clones, 65% to 90% of them singletons. Documented treatment: preoperative locoregional IRX-2 cytokine immunotherapy. The source was lymph node tissue, collected after IRX-2 immunotherapy. All receptors come from a human donor with breast cancer.

The chain is built from TRBV29-1 and TRBJ1-2; 12 bases line up with TRBD1. Germline V lookup: CDR1 SQVTM, CDR2 ANQGSEA. V was pared by 7 bases and J by 6 bases, with 9 bases of the junction left unmatched. The CDR3 length is 14 residues. CDR3 region: CSGWDRGQVNGYTF. For the CDR3, the DNA is TGCAGCGGCTGGGACAGGGGGCAAGTGAATGGCTACACCTTC.

This chain connects TRBV11-3 to TRBJ1-2; perhaps TRBD1 as D (6 bases). The CDR3 has 17 residues. The ends were cut back, 5 bases at V and 3 bases at J, with 22 bases in the middle. Germline CDR1 is SGHNT and CDR2 is YENEEA. The CDR3, as DNA: TGTGCCAGCAGCCGGAGGGGGGCGCGGGATACCGACTATGGCTACACCTTC. Its translation is CASSRRGARDTDYGYTF.

CDR3 sequence: CAGGSATTDKYGYTF. The CDR3 nucleotides are TGTGCCGGGGGGAGCGCAACGACAGACAAATATGGCTACACCTTC. The chain employs TRBV6-8 and TRBJ1-2, with D possibly being TRBD1 (5 bases). This CDR3 comprises 15 residues. Germline V gives CDR1 MNHGY, CDR2 SAAAGT. V lost 11 bases to trimming and J lost 5 bases, with 24 bases between them.

This chain links TRBV5-1 with TRBJ1-6; D perhaps matches TRBD1 (5 bases). The germline V and J ends were trimmed by 6 bases and 7 bases, with 14 bases remaining between them. The CDR3 is 14 residues long. Germline CDR1 SGHRS, CDR2 YFSETQ. The CDR3 spells CASNLGQVNSPLHF. The CDR3 bases are TGCGCCAGCAACCTGGGGCAGGTAAATTCACCCCTCCACTTT. Based on the CDR3 plus reference TRBV5-1 and TRBJ1-6, the full variable domain is KAGVTQTPRYLIKTRGQQVTLSCSPISGHRSVSWYQQTPGQGLQFLFEYFSETQRNKGNFPGRFSGRQFSNSRSEMNVSTLELGDSALYLCASNLGQVNSPLHFGNGTRLTVT.

The CDR3 coding sequence is TGTGCCAGTAGACGACAGGGAAATGAAAAACTGTTTTTT. The encoded protein is CASRRQGNEKLFF. The rearrangement uses TRBV19 and TRBJ1-4, with 7 bases matching TRBD1. The V gene's germline CDR1 is LNHDA and CDR2 SQIVND (reference sequence). CDR3 length: 13 amino acids. After removal of 6 bases from V and 5 bases from J, the junction contained 3 bases not matched to a gene. Full variable domain (missing parts from reference TRBV19 and TRBJ1-4): DGGITQSPKYLFRKEGQNVTLSCEQNLNHDAMYWYRQDPGQGLRLIYYSQIVNDFQKGDIAEGYSVSREKKESFPLTVTSAQKNPTAFYLCASRRQGNEKLFFGSGTQLSVL.

This clone was found a few times. This rearrangement joins TRBV30 to TRBJ1-3; D gene ambiguous. The CDR3 runs to 14 residues. Trimming cost V 2 bases and J 3 bases, with 11 bases left between them. Per germline, CDR1 GTSNPN and CDR2 SVGIG (reference sequence). For the CDR3, the DNA is TGTGCCTGGAGTACCGGAGAGGGTGGAAACACCATATATTTT. Translating gives CAWSTGEGGNTIYF.

The CDR3 is CASSVRTGNNSPLHF. The CDR3 bases are TGCGCCAGCAGTGTGCGGACAGGGAATAATTCACCCCTCCACTTT. The chain carries TRBV10-2 and TRBJ1-6; TRBD1 agrees at 8 bases. The J segment lost 5 bases and the V segment lost 4 bases, leaving 4 bases of the junction unmatched. The CDR3 has 15 residues. CDR1 and CDR2 from the germline V gene are WSHSY and SAAADI.

The V and J genes are TRBV19 and TRBJ1-5; D unresolved. CDR3 size: 13 residues. The germline CDR1 and CDR2 sequences are LNHDA and SQIVND (reference sequence). Trimming took off 5 bases at V and 3 bases at J, with 8 bases between the two ends. CDR3 nucleotides: TGTGCCAGTAGTGACATGACCAATCAGCCCCAGCATTTT. Its protein product is CASSDMTNQPQHF.

V is TRBV11-3 and J is TRBJ2-5; 9 positions agree with TRBD2. Germline V gene data show CDR1 as SGHNT and CDR2 as YENEEA. Trimming took 3 bases from V and 1 from J; bases not matched to a gene: 15. The CDR3 runs 19 residues. The CDR3 DNA follows: TGTGCCAGCAGCTTGGTAGGGTGGTCTAGCGGGGCGCTCCAAGAGACCCAGTACTTC. It specifies CASSLVGWSSGALQETQYF.

Of note for this clone: Other DNA sequences in this sample translate to the same CDR3. The CDR3 nucleotides are TGTGCCAGCAGCTTAGATCGGGGAAATCAGCCCCAGCATTTT. As protein: CASSLDRGNQPQHF. The chain combines TRBV11-3 with TRBJ1-5; D gene unclear. The V end was cut by 0 bases, the J end by 4 bases, with 7 bases between. The germline V gene encodes CDR1 SGHNT and CDR2 YENEEA. There are 14 residues in the CDR3.

This rearrangement joins TRBV11-3 to TRBJ1-2; a possible D gene is TRBD1 (5 bases). The germline V gene has CDR1 SGHNT and CDR2 YENEEA. This CDR3 contains 14 residues. The V end lost 5 bases, the J end lost 1 base, and 11 bases lay between the germline ends. The CDR3, as DNA: TGTGCCAGCAGCCGTACGGACAATAACTATGGCTACACCTTC. It codes for CASSRTDNNYGYTF. Full variable domain (remainder filled in from reference TRBV11-3 and TRBJ1-2): EAGVVQSPRYKIIEKKQPVAFWCNPISGHNTLYWYLQNLGQGPELLIRYENEEAVDDSQLPKDRFSAERLKGVDSTLKIQPAELGDSAVYLCASSRTDNNYGYTFGSGTRLTVV.